A single TCR beta chain is shown here with its context. The data were produced by immunoSEQ multiplex PCR, yet TCRdb's version contains in-frame clones alone and is incomplete. The sample includes fewer than 55,000 clones, about nine tenths of them seen just once. The data derive from a study of OX40 agonist ivuxolimab in advanced cancers. CDR3 length: 14 amino acids. Germline CDR1 reads SEHNR; CDR2 reads FQNEAQ (reference sequence). The V and J ends lost 0 bases and 0 bases respectively, with 4 bases between them. This sequence joins TRBV7-9 and TRBJ2-3; D gene ambiguous. The sequencing here drew on CD4+ or CD8+ T cells sorted from blood, taken in a trial of the OX40 agonist ivuxolimab. This receptor was identified in an adult with an advanced solid tumor such as melanoma, head and neck, liver or kidney cancer. The CDR3 region is CASSLAQSTDTQYF. CDR3 nucleotides: TGTGCCAGCAGCTTAGCGCAGAGCACAGATACGCAGTATTTT.